This TCR beta chain was recorded in a study of cytomegalovirus exposure and HLA in healthy donors. TCRdb's table, derived via immunoSEQ multiplex PCR, lists solely in-frame clones and lacks some. The table lists some 160,000 clones, roughly nine tenths of them singletons, with about 0.75% in the top ten. The CDR3 is 16 amino acids. Per the germline V gene, CDR1 is MDHEN and CDR2 is SYDVKM. Deletions cut 1 base from V and 1 base from J, with 12 bases between. On this clone itself: Antigen specificity is unknown.

Findings of the study overall: It was approximately 170 TCR beta chains that were listed as cytomegalovirus-associated. Rare TCR sequences predominated, though certain public TCRs were found in many donors. For cytomegalovirus status, the classifier reportedly gave diagnoses with high specificity and sensitivity.

This clonotype was sampled from a man aged 18-30 years in good health and CMV-seronegative. The sample comprised PBMCs. This chain connects TRBV28 to TRBJ2-3; a possible D gene is TRBD2 (6 bases). The CDR3 DNA reads as TGTGCCAGCAGTTTATCCGGGAGCGTCGGCACAGATACGCAGTATTTT. Its protein product is CASSLSGSVGTDTQYF.